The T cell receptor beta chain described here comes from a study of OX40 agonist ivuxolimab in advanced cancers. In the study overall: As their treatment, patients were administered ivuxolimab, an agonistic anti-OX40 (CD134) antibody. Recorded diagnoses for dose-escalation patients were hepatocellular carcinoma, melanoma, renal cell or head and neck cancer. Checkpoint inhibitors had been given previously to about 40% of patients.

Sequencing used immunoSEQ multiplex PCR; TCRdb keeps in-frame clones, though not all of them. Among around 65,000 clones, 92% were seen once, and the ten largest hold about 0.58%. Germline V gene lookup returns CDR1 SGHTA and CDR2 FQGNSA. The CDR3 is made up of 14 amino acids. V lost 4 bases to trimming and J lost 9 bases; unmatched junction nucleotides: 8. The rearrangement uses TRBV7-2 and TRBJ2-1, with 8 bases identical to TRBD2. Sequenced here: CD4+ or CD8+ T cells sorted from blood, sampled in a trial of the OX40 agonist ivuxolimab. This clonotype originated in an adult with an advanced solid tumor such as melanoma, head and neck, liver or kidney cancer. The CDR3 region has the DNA TGTGCCAGCAGCTACTCAGCGGGGGCCCGTGAGCAGTTCTTC. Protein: CASSYSAGAREQFF. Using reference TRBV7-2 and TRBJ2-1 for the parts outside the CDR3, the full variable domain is GAGVSQSPSNKVTEKGKDVELRCDPISGHTALYWYRQSLGQGLEFLIYFQGNSAPDKSGLPSDRFSAERTGGSVSTLTIQRTQQEDSAVYLCASSYSAGAREQFFGPGTRLTVL.